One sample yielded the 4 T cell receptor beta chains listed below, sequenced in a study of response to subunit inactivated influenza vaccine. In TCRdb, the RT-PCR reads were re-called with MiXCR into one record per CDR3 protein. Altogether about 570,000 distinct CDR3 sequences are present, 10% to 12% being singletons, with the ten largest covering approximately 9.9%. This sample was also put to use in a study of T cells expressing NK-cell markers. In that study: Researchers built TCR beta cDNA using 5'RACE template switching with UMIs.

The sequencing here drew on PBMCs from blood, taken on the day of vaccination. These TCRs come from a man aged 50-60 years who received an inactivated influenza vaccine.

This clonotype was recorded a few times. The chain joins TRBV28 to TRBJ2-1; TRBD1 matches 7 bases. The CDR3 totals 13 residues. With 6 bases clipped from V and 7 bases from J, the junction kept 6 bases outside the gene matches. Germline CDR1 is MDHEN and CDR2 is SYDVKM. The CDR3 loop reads CASRTTGLNEQFF. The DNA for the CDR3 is TGTGCCAGCAGGACGACAGGGCTAAATGAGCAGTTCTTC.

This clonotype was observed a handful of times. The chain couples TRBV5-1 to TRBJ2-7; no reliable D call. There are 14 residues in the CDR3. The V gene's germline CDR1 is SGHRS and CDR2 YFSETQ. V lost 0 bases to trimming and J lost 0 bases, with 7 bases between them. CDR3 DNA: TGCGCCAGCAGCTTGGGCTTTGGCTCCTACGAGCAGTACTTC. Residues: CASSLGFGSYEQYF.

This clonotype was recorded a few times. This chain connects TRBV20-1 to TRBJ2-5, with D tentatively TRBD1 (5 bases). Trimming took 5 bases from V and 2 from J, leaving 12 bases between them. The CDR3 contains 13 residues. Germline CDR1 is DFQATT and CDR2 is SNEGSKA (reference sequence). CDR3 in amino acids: CSAPGPPQETQYF. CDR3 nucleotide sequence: TGCAGTGCTCCAGGGCCCCCTCAAGAGACCCAGTACTTC.

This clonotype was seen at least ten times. In nucleotides, the CDR3 is TGTGCCAGCAGCCCAAACTTTCTCCGCACAGATACGCAGTATTTT. Its protein product is CASSPNFLRTDTQYF. V is TRBV7-8 and J is TRBJ2-3, with D unclear. CDR1 and CDR2 from the germline V gene are SGHVS and FQNEAQ. The V gene lost 5 bases and the J gene lost 1 base, with 13 bases spanning the gap. CDR3 length equals 15 residues.